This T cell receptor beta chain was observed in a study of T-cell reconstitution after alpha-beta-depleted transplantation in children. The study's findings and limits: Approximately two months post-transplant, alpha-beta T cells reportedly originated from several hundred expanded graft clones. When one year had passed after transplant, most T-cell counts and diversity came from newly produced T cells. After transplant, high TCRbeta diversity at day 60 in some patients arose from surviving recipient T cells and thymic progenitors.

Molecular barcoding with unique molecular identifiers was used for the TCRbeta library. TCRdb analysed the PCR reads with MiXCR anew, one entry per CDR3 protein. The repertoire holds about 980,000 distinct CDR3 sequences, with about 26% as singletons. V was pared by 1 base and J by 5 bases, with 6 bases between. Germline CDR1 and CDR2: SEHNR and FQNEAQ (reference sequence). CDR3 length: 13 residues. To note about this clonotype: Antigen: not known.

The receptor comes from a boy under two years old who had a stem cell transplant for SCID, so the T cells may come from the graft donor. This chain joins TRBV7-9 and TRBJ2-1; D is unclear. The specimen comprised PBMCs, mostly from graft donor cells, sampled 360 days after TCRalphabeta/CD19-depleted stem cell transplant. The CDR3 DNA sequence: TGTGCCAGCAGCTTAGGATGGCACAATGAGCAGTTCTTC. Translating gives CASSLGWHNEQFF.